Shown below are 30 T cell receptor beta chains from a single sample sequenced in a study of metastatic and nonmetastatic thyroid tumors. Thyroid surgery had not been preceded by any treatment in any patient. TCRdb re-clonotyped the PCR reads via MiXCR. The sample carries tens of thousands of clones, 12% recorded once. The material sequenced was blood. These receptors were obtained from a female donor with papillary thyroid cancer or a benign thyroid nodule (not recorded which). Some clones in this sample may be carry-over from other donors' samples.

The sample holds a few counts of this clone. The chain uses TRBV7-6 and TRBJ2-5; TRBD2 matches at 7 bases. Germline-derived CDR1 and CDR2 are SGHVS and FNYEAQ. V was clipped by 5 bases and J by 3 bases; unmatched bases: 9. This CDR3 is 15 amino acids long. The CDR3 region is CASSAPGLRKETQYF. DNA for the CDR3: TGTGCCAGCAGCGCACCGGGACTAAGAAAAGAGACCCAGTACTTC.

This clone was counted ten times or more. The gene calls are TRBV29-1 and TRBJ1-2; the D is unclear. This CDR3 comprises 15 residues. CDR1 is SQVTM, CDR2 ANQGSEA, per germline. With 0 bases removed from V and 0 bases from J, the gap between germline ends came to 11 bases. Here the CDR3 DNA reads TGCAGCGTTGAAGAACCGGGAGGGCCTAACTATGGCTACACCTTC. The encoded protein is CSVEEPGGPNYGYTF.

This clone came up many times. CDR3 sequence reads: CASSGPVGSVNSPLHF. For the CDR3, the DNA is TGTGCCAGTAGTGGACCCGTGGGAAGCGTAAATTCACCCCTCCACTTT. This chain connects TRBV19 to TRBJ1-6; D is unresolved. CDR1 and CDR2 from the germline V gene are LNHDA and SQIVND (reference sequence). CDR3 length: 16 residues. Trimming stripped 5 bases from V and 7 bases from J, with 18 bases between.

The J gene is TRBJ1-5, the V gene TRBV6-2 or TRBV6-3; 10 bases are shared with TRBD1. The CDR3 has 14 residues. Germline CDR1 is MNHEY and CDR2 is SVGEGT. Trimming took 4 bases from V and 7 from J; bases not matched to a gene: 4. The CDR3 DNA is TGTGCCAGCAGTTGGACAGGGGGATTGCAGCCCCAGCATTTT. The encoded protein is CASSWTGGLQPQHF.

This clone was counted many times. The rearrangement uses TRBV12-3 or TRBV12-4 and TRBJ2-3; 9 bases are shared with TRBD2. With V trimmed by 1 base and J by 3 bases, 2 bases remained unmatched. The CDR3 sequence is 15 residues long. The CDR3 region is CASSLGGRGTDTQYF. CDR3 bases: TGTGCCAGCAGTTTAGGCGGGAGGGGGACAGATACGCAGTATTTT.

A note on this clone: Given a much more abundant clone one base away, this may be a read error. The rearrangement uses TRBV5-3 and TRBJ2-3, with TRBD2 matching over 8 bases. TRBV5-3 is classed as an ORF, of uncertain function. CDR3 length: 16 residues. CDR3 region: CARSLGSGRGADTQYF. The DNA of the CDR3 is TGTGCCAGGAGCTTGGGCAGCGGGAGAGGGGCAGATACGCAGTATTTT.

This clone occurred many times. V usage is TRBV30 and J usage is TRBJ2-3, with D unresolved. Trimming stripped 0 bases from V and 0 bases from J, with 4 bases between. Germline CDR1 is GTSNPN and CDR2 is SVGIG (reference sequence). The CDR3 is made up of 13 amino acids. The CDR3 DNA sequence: TGTGCCTGGAGTGTAGGCAGCACAGATACGCAGTATTTT. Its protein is CAWSVGSTDTQYF.

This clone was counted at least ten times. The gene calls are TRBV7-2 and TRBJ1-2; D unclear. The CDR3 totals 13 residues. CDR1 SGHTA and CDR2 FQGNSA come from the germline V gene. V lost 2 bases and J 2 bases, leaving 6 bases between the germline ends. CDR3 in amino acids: CASSLQVNYGYTF. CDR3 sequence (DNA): TGTGCCAGCAGCTTACAAGTCAACTATGGCTACACCTTC.

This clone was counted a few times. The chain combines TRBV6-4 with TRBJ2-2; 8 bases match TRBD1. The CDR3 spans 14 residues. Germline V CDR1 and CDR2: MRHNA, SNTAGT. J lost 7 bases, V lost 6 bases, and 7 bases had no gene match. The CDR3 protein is CASRGQGENGELFF. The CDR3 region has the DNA TGTGCCAGCAGAGGACAGGGAGAGAACGGGGAGCTGTTTTTT.

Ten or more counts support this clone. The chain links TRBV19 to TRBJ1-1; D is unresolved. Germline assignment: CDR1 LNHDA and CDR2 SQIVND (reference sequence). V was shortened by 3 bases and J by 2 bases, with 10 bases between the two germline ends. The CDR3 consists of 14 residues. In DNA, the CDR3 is TGTGCCAGTAGTATGCGAGGGATAAACACTGAAGCTTTCTTT. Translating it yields CASSMRGINTEAFF.

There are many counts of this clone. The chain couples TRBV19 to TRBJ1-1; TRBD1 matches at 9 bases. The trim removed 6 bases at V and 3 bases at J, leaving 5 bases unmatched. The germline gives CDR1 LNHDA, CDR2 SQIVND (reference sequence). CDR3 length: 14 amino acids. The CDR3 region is CASRTGGRDTEAFF. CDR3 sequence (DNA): TGTGCCAGTAGAACAGGGGGCCGAGACACTGAAGCTTTCTTT.

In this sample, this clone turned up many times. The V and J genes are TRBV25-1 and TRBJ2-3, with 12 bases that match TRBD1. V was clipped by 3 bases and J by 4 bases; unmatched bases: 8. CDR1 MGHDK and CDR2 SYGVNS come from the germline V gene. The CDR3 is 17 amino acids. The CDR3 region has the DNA TGTGCCAGCAGTGACTACGCGGGACAGGGGGCCGCAGATACGCAGTATTTT. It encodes CASSDYAGQGAADTQYF.

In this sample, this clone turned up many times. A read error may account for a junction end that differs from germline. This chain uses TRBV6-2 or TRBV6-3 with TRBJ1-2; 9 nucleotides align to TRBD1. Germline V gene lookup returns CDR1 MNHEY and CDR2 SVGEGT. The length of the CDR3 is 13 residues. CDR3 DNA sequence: TGTGCCAGCAGTTACTCGGGGACAGGGCACTTCGCCTTC. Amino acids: CASSYSGTGHFAF.

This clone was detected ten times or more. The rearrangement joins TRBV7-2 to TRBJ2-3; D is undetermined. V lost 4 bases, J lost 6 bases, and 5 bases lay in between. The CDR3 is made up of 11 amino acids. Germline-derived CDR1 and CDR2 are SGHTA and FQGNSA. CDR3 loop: CASSSEDTQYF. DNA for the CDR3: TGTGCCAGCAGCTCGGAGGATACGCAGTATTTT.

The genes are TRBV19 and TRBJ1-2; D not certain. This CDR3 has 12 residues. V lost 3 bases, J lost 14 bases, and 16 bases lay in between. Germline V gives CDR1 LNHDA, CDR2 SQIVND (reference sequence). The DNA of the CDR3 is TGTGCCAGTAGTATCGGCAGAGATGCCTATACCTTC. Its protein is CASSIGRDAYTF.

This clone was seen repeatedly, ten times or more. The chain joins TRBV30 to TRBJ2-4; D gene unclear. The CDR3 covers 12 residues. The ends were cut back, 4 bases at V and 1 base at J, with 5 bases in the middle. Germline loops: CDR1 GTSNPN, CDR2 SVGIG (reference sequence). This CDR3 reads CAWNRAKNIQYF. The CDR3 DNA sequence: TGTGCCTGGAATAGGGCCAAAAACATTCAGTACTTC.

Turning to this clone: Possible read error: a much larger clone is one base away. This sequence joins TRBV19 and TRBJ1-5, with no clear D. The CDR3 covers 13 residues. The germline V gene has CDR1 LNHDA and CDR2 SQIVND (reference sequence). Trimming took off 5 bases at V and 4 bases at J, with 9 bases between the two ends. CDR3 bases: TGTGCCAGTAGTTCTATGGTGAATCAGCCCCAGCATTTT. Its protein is CASSSMVNQPQHF.

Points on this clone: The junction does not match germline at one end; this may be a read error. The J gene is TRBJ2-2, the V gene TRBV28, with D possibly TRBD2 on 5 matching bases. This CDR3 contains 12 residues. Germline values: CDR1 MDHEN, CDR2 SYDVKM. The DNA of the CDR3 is TGTGCCAGCAGTTTAGTCACCGGGGAGCTGGTTTTT. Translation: CASSLVTGELVF. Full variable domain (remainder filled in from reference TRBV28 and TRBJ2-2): DVKVTQSSRYLVKRTGEKVFLECVQDMDHENMFWYRQDPGLGLRLIYFSYDVKMKEKGDIPEGYSVSREKKERFSLILESASTNQTSMYLCASSLVTGELVFGEGSRLTVL.

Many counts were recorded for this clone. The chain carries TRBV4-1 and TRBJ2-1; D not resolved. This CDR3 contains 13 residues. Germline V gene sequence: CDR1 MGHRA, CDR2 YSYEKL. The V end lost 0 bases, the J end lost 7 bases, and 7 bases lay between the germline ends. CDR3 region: CASSQESVNEQFF. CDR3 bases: TGCGCCAGCAGCCAAGAATCTGTGAATGAGCAGTTCTTC.

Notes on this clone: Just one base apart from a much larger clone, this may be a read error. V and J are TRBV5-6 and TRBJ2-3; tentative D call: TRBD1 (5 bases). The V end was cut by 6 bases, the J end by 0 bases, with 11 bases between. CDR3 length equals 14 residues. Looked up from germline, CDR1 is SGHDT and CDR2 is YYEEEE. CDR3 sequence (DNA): TGTGCCAGCATACCGGCAGGGAGCACAGATACGCAGTATTTT. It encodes CASIPAGSTDTQYF.

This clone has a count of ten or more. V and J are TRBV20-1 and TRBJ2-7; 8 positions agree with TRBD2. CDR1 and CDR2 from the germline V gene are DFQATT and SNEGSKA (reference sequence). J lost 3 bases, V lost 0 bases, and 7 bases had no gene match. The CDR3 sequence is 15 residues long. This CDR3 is CSARDMREASYEQYF. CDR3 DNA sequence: TGCAGTGCTAGAGATATGCGGGAGGCCAGCTACGAGCAGTACTTC.

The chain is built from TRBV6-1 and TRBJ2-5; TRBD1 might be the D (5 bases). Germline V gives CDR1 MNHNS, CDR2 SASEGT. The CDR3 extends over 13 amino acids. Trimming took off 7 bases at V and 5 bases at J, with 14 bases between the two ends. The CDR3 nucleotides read TGTGCCAGCAATAGGGGTATCGGGGAGACCCAGTACTTC. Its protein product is CASNRGIGETQYF.

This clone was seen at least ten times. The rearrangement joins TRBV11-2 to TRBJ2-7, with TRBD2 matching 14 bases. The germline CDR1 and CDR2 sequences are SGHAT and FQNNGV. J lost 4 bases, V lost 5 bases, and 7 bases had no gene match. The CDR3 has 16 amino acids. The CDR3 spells CASSPGGLAGAYEQYF. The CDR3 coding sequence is TGTGCCAGCAGCCCAGGGGGACTAGCGGGAGCTTACGAGCAGTACTTC.

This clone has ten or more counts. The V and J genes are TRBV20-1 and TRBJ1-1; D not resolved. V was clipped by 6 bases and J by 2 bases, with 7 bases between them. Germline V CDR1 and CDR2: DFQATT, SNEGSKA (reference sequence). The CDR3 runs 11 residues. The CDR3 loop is CSANQNTEAFF. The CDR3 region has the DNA TGCAGTGCAAACCAAAACACTGAAGCTTTCTTT.

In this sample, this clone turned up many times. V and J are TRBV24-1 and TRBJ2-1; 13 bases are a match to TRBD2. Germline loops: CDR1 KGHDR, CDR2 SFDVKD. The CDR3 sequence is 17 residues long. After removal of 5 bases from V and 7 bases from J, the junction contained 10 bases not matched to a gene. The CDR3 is CATSATSGRGVVNEQFF. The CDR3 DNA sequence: TGTGCCACCAGTGCTACTAGCGGGAGGGGGGTTGTGAATGAGCAGTTCTTC.

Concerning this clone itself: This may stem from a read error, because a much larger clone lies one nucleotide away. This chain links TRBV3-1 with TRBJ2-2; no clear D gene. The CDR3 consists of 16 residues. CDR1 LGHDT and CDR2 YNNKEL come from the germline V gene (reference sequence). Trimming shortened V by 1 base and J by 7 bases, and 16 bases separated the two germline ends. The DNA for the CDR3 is TGTGCCAGCAGCCAAGTGTTGTCGTCTCCGGGCGGGGAGCTGTTTTTT. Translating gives CASSQVLSSPGGELFF.

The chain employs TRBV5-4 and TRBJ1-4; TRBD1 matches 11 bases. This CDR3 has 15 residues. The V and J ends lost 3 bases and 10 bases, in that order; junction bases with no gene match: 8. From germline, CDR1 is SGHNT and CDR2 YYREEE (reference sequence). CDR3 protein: CASSSNGQGAGKLFF. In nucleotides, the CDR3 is TGTGCCAGCAGCTCGAACGGACAGGGGGCTGGAAAACTGTTTTTT.

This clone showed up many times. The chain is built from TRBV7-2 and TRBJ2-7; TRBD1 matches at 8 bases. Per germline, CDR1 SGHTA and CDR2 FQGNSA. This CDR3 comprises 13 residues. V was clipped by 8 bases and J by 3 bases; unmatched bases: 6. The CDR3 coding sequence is TGTGCCAGCGGGAAGGGGACAGGCTACGAGCAGTACTTC. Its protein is CASGKGTGYEQYF.

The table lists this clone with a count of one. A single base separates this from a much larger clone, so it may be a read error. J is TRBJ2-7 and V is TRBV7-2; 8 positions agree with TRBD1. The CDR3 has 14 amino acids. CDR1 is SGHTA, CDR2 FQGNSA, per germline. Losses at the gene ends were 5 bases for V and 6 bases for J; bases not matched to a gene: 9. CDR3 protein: CASSLHGQGFEQYF. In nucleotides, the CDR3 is TGTGCCAGCAGCCTACATGGACAGGGTTTCGAGCAGTACTTC.

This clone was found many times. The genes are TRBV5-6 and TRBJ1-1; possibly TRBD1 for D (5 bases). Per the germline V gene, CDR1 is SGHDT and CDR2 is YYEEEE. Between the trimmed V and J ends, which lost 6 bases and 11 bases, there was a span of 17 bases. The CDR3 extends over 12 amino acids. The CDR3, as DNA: TGTGCCAGCACTGTGGGGGACTCCGAGGCTTTCTTT. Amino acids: CASTVGDSEAFF.